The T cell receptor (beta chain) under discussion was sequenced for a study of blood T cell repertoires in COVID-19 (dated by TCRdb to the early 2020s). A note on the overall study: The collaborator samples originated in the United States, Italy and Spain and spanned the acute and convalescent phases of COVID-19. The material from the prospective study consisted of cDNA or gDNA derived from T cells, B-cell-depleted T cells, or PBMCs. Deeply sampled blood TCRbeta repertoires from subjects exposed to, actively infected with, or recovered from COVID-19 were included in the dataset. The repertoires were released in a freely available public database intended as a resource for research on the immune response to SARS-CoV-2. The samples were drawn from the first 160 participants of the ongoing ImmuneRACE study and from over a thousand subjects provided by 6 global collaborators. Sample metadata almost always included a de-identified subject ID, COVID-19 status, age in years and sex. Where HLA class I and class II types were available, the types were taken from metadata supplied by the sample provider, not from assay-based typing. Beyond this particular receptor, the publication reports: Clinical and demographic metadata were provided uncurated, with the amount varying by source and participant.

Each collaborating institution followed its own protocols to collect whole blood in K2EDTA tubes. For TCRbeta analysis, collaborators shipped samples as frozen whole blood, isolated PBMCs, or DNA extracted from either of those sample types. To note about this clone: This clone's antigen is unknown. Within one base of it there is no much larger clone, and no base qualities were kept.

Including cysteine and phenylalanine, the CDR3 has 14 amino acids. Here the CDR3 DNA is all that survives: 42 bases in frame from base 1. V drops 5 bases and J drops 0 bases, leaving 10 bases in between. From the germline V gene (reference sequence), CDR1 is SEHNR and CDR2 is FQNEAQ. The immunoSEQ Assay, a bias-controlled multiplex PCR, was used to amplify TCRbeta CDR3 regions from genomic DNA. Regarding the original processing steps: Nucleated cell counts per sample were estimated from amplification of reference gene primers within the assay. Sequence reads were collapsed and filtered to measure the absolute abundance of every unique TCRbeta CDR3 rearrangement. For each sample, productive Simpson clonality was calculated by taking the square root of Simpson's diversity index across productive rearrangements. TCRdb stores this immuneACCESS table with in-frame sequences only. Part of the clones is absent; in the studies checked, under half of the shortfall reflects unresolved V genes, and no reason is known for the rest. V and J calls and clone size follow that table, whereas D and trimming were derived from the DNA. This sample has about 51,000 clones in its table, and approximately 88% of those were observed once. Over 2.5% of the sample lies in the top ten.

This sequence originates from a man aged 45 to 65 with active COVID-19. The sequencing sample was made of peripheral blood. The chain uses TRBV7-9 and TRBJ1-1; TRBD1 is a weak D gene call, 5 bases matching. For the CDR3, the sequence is CASSLTAMNTEAFF. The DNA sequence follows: TGTGCCAGCAGCCTGACAGCCATGAACACTGAAGCTTTCTTT.